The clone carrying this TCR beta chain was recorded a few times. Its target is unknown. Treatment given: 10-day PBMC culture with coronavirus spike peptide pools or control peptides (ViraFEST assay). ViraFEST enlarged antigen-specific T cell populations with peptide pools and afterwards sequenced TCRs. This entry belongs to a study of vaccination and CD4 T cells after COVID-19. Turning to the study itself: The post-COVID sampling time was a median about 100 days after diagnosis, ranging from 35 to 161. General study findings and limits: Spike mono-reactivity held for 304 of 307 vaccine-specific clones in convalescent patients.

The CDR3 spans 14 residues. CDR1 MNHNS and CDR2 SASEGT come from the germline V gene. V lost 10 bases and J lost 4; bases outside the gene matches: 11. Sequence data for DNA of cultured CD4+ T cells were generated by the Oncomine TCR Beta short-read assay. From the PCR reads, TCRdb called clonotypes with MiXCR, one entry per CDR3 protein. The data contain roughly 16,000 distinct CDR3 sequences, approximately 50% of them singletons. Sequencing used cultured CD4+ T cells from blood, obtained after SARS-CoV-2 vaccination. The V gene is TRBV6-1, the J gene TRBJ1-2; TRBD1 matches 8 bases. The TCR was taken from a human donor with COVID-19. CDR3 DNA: TGTGCCACAGCAGCTCAGGGGGCCGGCTATGGCTACACCTTC. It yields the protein CATAAQGAGYGYTF.